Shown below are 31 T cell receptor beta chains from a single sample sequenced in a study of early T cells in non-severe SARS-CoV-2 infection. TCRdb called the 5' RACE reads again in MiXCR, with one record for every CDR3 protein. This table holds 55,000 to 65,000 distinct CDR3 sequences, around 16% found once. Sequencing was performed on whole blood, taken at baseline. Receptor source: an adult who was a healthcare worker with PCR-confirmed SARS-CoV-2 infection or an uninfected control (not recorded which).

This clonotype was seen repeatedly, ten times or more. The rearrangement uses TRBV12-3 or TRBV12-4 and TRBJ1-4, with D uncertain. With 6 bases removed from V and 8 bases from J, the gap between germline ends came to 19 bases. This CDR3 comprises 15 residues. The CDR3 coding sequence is TGTGCCAGCAGACAACAGTATCCCACTTCGGAAAAACTGTTTTTT. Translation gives CASRQQYPTSEKLFF.

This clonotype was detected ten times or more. CDR3 sequence: CSAVAGANYGYTF. The DNA for the CDR3 is TGCAGTGCAGTGGCGGGGGCCAACTATGGCTACACCTTC. This chain links TRBV20-1 with TRBJ1-2; the D gene is possibly TRBD1 (6 bases). Germline V lookup: CDR1 DFQATT, CDR2 SNEGSKA (reference sequence). The CDR3 contains 13 residues. Trimming took 6 bases from V and 2 from J, leaving 13 bases between them.

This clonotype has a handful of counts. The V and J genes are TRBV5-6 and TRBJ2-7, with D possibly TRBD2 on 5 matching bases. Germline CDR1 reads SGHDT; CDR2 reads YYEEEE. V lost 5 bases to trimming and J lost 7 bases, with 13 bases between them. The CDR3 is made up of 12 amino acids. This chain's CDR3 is CASREGYGEQYF. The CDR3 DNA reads TGTGCCAGCAGAGAGGGATATGGGGAGCAGTACTTC.

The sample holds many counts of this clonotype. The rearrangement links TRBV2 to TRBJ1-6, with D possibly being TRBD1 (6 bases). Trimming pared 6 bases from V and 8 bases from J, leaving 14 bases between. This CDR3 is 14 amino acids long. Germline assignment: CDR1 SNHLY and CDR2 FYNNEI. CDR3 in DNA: TGTGCCAGCAGCCGCGACAGGAGCGATTCACCCCTCCACTTT. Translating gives CASSRDRSDSPLHF. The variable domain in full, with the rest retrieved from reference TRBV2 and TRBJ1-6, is EPEVTQTPSHQVTQMGQEVILRCVPISNHLYFYWYRQILGQKVEFLVSFYNNEISEKSEIFDDQFSVERPDGSNFTLKIRSTKLEDSAMYFCASSRDRSDSPLHFGNGTRLTVT.

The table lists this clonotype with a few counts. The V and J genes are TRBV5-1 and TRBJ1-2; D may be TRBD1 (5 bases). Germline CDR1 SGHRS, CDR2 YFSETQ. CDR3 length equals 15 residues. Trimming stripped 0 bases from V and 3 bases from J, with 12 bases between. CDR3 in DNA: TGCGCCAGCAGCTTGGCAAGCGGCAGGGACTATGGCTACACCTTC. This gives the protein CASSLASGRDYGYTF.

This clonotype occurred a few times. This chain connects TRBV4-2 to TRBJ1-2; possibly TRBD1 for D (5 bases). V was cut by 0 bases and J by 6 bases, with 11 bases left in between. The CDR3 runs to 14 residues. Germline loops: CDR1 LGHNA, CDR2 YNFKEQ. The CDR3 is CASSQEASRDGYTF. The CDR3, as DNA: TGTGCCAGCAGCCAAGAGGCGTCCAGGGATGGCTACACCTTC.

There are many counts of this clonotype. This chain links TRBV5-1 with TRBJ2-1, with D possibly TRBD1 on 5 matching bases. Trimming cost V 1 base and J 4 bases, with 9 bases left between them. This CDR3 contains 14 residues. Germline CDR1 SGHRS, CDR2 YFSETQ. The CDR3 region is CASSLYDRYNEQFF. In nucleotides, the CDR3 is TGCGCCAGCAGCTTGTATGACAGATACAATGAGCAGTTCTTC.

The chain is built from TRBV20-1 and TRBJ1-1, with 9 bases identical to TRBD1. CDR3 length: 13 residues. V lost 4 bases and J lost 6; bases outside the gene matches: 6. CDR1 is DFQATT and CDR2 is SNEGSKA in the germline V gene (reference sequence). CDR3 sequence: CSATLDRGSEAFF. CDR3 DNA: TGCAGTGCTACCCTGGACAGGGGCTCTGAAGCTTTCTTT.

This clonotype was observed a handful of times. The CDR3 DNA reads TGCGCCAGCAGCCCGGACGGAGCGGGAGGCTACGAGCAGTACTTC. This sequence encodes CASSPDGAGGYEQYF. V is TRBV5-1 and J is TRBJ2-7, with 9 bases aligning to TRBD2. This CDR3 has 15 amino acids. V was clipped by 4 bases and J by 3 bases; unmatched bases: 8. Looked up from germline, CDR1 is SGHRS and CDR2 is YFSETQ.

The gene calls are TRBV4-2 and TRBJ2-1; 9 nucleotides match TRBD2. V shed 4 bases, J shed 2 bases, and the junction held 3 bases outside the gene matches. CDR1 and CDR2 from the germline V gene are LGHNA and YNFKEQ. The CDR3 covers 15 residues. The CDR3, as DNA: TGTGCCAGCAGCCGAACTAGCGGGCCCTACAATGAGCAGTTCTTC. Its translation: CASSRTSGPYNEQFF.

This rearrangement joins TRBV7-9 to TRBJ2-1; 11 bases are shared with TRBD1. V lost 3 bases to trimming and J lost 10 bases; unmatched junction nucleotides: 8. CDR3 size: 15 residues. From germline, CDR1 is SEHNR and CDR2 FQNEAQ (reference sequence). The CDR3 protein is CASSFARTGGREQFF. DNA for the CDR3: TGTGCCAGCAGCTTCGCCAGGACAGGGGGCAGGGAGCAGTTCTTC.

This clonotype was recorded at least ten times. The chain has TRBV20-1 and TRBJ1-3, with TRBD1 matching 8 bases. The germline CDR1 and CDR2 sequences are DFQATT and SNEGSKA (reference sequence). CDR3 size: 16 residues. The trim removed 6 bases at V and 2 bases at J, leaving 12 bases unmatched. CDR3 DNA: TGCAGTGCCCCTAGCCCGGACAGGGAGGCTGGAAACACCATATATTTT. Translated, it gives CSAPSPDREAGNTIYF.

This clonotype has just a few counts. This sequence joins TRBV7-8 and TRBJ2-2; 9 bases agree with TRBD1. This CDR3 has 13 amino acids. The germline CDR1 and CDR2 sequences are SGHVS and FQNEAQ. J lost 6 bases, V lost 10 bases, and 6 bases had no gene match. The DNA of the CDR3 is TGTGCCATTGGACAGGGGAGGGCCGGGGAGCTGTTTTTT. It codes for CAIGQGRAGELFF.

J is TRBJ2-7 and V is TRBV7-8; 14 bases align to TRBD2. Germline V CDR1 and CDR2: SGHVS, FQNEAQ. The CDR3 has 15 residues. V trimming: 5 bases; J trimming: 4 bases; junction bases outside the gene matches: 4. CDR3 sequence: CASSRGTSGRYEQYF. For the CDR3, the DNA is TGTGCCAGCAGCCGCGGGACTAGCGGGAGATACGAGCAGTACTTC. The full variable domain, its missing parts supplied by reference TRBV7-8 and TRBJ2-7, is GAGVSQSPRYKVAKRGQDVALRCDPISGHVSLFWYQQALGQGPEFLTYFQNEAQLDKSGLPSDRFFAERPEGSVSTLKIQRTQQEDSAVYLCASSRGTSGRYEQYFGPGTRLTVT.

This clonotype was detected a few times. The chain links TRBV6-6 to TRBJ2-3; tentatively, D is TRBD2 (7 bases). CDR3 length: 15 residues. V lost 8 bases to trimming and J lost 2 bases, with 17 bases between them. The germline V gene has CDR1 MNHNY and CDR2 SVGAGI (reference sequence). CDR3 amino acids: CASGPAGAPTDTQYF. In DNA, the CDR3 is TGTGCCAGCGGCCCGGCGGGGGCCCCCACAGATACGCAGTATTTT.

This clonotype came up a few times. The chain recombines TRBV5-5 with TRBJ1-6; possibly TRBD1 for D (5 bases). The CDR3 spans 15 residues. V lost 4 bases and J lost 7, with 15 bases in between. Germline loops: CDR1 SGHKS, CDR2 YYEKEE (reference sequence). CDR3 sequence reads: CASSIHSGPNSPLHF. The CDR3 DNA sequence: TGTGCCAGCAGCATCCACTCGGGGCCAAATTCACCCCTCCACTTT.

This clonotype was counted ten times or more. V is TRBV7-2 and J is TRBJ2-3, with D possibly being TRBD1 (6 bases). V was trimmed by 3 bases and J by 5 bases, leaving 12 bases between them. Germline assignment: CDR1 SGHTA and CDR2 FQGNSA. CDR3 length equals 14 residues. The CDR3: CASSFNRVLDTQYF. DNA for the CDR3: TGTGCCAGCAGCTTCAACAGGGTTCTAGATACGCAGTATTTT.

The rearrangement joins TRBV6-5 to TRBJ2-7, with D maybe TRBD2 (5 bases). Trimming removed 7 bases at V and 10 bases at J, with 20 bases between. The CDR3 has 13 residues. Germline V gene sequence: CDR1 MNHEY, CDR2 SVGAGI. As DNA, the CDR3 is TGTGCCAGCATTGGTGGGAGTCTCCACAGCCAGTACTTC. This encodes CASIGGSLHSQYF.

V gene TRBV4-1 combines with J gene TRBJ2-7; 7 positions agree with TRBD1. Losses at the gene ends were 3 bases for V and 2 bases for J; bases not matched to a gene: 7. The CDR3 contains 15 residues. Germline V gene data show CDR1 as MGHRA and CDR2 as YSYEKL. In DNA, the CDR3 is TGCGCCAGCAGCCAGGATGGACAGGTGCCCTACGAGCAGTACTTC. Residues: CASSQDGQVPYEQYF.

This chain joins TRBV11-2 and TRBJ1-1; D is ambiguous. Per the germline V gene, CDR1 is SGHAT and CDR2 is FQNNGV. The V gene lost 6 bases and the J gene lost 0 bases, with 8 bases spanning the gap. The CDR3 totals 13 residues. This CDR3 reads CASRHNLNTEAFF. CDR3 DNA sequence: TGTGCCAGCAGACACAACTTGAACACTGAAGCTTTCTTT.

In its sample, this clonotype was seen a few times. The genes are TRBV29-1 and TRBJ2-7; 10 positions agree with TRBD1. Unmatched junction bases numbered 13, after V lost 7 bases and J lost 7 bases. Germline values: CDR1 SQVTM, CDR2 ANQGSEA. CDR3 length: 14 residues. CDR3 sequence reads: CSGNGDRGEWEQYF. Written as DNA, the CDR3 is TGCAGCGGGAACGGGGACAGGGGTGAGTGGGAGCAGTACTTC.

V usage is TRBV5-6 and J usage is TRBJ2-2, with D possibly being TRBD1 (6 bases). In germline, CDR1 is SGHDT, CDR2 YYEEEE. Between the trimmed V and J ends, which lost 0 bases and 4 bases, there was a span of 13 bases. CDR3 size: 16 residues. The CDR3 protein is CASSLVQGSGTGELFF. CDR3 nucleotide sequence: TGTGCCAGCAGCTTGGTGCAGGGGAGCGGCACCGGGGAGCTGTTTTTT.

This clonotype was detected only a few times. The CDR3 loop is CASSESGTGSYEQYF. As DNA, the CDR3 is TGCGCCAGCAGTGAGTCGGGGACAGGCTCCTACGAGCAGTACTTC. V and J are TRBV10-1 and TRBJ2-7; 8 bases match TRBD1. This CDR3 region has 15 residues. The V gene end was trimmed by 0 bases and the J gene end by 0 bases; junction bases not matched to a gene: 1. Germline V gives CDR1 WNHNN, CDR2 SYGVQD (reference sequence).

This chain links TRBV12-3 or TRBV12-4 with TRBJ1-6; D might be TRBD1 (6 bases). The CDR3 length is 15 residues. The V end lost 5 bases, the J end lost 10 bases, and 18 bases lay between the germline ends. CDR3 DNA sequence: TGTGCCAGCAGTATGCTTGACGGTGGGGGCTCACCCCTCCACTTT. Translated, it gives CASSMLDGGGSPLHF.

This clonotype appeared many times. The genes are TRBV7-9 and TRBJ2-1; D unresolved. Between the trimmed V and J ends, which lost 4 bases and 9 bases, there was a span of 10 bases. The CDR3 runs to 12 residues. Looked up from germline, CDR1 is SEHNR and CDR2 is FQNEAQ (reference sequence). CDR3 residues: CASSSDRSEQFF. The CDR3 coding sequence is TGTGCCAGCAGCTCAGATCGTAGTGAGCAGTTCTTC.

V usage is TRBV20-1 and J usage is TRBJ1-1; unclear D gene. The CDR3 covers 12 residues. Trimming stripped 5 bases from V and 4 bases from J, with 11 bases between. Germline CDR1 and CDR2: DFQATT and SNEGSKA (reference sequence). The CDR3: CSAARAGTEAFF. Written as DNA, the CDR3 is TGCAGTGCTGCCCGGGCCGGCACTGAAGCTTTCTTT.

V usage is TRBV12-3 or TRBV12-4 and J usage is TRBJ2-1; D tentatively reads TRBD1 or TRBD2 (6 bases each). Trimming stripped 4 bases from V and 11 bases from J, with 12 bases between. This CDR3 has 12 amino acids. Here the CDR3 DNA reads TGTGCCAGCAGTTCCCTCGGGGGCAAGCAGTTCTTC. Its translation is CASSSLGGKQFF.

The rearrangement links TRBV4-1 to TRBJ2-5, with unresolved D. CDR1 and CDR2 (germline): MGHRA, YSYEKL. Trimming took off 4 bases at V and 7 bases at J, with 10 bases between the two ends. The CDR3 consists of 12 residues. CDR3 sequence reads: CASSPPLGTQYF. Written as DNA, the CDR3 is TGCGCCAGCAGCCCCCCCTTGGGGACCCAGTACTTC.

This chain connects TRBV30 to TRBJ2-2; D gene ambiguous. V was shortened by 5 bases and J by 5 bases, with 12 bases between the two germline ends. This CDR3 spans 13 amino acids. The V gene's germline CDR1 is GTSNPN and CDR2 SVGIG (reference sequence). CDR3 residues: CAWSRAVTGELFF. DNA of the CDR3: TGTGCCTGGTCACGCGCGGTAACCGGGGAGCTGTTTTTT.

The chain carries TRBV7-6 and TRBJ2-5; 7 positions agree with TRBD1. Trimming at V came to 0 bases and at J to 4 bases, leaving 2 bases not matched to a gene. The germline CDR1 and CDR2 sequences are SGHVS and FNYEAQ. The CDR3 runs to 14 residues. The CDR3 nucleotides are TGTGCCAGCAGCTTAGCACAGGGGCGAGAGACCCAGTACTTC. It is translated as CASSLAQGRETQYF.

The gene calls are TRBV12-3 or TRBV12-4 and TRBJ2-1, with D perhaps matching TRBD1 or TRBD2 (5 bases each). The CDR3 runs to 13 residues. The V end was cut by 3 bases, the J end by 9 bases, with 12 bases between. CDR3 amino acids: CASSLGRFAEQFF. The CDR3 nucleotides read TGTGCCAGCAGTTTGGGACGATTTGCTGAGCAGTTCTTC.